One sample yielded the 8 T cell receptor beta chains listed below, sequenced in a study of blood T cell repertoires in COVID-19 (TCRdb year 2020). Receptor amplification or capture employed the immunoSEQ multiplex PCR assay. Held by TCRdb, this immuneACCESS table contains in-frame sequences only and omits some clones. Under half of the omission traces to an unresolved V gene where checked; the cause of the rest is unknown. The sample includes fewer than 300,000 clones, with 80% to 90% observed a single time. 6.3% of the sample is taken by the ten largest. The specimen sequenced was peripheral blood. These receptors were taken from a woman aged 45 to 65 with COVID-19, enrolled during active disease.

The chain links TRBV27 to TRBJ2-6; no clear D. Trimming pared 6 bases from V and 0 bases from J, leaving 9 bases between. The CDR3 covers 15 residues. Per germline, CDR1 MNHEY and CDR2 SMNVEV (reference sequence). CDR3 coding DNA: TGTGCCAGCAGCCACTACACCTCTGGGGCCAACGTCCTGACTTTC. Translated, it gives CASSHYTSGANVLTF.

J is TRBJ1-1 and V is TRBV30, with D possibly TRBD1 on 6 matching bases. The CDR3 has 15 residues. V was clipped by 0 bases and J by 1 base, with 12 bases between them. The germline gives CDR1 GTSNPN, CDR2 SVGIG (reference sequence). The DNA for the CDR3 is TGTGCCTGGAGTGTACAGGGACATAAGAACACTGAAGCTTTCTTT. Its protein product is CAWSVQGHKNTEAFF. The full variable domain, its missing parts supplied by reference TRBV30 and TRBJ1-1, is SQTIHQWPATLVQPVGSPLSLECTVEGTSNPNLYWYRQAAGRGLQLLFYSVGIGQISSEVPQNLSASRPQDRQFILSSKKLLLSDSGFYLCAWSVQGHKNTEAFFGQGTRLTVV.

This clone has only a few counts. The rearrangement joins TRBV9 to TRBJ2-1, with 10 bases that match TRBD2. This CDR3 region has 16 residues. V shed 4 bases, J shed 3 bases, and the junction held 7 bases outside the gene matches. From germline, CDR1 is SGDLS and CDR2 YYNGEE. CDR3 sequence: CASSTRTSGVYNEQFF. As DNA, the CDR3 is TGTGCCAGCAGCACCCGCACTAGCGGGGTCTACAATGAGCAGTTCTTC.

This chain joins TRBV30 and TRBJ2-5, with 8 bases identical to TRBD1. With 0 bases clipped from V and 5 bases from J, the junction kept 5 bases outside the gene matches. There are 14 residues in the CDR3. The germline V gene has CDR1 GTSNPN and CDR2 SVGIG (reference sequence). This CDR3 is CAWSVGRGHETQYF. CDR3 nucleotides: TGTGCCTGGAGTGTCGGCAGGGGGCACGAGACCCAGTACTTC. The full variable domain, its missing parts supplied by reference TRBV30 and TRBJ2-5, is SQTIHQWPATLVQPVGSPLSLECTVEGTSNPNLYWYRQAAGRGLQLLFYSVGIGQISSEVPQNLSASRPQDRQFILSSKKLLLSDSGFYLCAWSVGRGHETQYFGPGTRLLVL.

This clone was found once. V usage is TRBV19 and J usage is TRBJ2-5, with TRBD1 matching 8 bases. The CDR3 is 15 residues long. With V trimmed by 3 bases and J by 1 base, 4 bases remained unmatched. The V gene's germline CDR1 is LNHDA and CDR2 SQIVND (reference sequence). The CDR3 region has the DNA TGTGCCAGTAGTATCAAGACAGGGGTCCAAGAGACCCAGTACTTC. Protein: CASSIKTGVQETQYF.

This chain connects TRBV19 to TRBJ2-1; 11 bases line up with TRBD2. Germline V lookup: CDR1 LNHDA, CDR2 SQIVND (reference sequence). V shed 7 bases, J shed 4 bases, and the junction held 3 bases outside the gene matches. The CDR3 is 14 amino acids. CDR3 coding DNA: TGTGCCAGTATGGTAGCGGGAGGGTACAATGAGCAGTTCTTC. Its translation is CASMVAGGYNEQFF.

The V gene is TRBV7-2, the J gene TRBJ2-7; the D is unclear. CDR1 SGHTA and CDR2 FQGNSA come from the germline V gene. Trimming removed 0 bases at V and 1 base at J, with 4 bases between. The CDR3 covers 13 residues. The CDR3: CASSLASSYEQYF. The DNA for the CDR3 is TGTGCCAGCAGCTTAGCCAGTTCCTACGAGCAGTACTTC.

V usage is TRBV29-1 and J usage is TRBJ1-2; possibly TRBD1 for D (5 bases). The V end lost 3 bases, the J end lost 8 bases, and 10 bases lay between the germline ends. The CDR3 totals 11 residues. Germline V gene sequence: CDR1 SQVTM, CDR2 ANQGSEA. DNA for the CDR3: TGCAGCGTTGAGCAGGGTAACGGCTACACCTTC. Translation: CSVEQGNGYTF. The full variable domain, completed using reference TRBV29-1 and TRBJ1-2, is SAVISQKPSRDICQRGTSLTIQCQVDSQVTMMFWYRQQPGQSLTLIATANQGSEATYESGFVIDKFPISRPNLTFSTLTVSNMSPEDSSIYLCSVEQGNGYTFGSGTRLTVV.